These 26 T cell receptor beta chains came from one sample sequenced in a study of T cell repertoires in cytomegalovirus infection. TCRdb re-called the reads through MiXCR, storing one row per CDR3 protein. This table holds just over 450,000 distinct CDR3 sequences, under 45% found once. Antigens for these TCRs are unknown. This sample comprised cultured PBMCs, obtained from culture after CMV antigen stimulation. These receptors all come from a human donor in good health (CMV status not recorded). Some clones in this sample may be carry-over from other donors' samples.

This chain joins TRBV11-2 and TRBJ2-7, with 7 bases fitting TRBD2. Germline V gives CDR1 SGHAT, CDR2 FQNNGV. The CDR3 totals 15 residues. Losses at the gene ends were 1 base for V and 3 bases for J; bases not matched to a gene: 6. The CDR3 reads CASSLVAGIGYEQYF. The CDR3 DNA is TGTGCCAGCAGCTTAGTAGCGGGTATTGGCTACGAGCAGTACTTC.

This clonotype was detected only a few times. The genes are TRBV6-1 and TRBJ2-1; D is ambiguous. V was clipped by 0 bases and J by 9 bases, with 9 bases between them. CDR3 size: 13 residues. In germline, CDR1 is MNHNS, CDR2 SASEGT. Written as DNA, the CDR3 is TGTGCCAGCAGTGAAGCGGACGTCGTTGAGCAGTTCTTC. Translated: CASSEADVVEQFF.

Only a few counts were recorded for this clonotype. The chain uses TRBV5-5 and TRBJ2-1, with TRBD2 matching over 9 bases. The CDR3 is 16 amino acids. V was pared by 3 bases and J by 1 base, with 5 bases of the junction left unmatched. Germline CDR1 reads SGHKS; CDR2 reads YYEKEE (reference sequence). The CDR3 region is CASSSLAGESYNEQFF. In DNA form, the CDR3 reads TGTGCCAGCAGCTCCTTAGCGGGAGAGTCCTACAATGAGCAGTTCTTC.

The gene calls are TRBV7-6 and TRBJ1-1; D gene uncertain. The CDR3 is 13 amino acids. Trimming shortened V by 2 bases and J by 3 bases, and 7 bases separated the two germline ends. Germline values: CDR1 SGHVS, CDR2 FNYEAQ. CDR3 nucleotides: TGTGCCAGCAGCTTACTTATCTACACTGAAGCTTTCTTT. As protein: CASSLLIYTEAFF.

CDR3 nucleotide sequence: TGTGCCAGCACTACGGGACAGGGGGTAGGGGGGGAGCTGTTTTTT. Translated: CASTTGQGVGGELFF. This chain joins TRBV12-3 or TRBV12-4 and TRBJ2-2, with 11 bases lining up with TRBD1. With V trimmed by 7 bases and J by 8 bases, 9 bases remained unmatched. The CDR3 is made up of 15 amino acids.

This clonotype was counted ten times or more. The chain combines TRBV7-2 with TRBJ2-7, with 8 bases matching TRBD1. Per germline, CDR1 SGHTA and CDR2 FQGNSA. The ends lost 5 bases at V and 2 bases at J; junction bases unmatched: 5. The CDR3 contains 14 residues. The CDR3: CASSRDRSTYEQYF. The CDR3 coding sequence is TGTGCCAGCAGCCGGGACAGGAGCACCTACGAGCAGTACTTC.

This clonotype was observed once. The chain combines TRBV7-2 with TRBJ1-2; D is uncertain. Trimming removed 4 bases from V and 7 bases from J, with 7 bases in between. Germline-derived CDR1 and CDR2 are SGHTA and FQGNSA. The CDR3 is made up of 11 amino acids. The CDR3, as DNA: TGTGCCAGCAGCTCCAATGTTGGCTACACCTTC. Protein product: CASSSNVGYTF.

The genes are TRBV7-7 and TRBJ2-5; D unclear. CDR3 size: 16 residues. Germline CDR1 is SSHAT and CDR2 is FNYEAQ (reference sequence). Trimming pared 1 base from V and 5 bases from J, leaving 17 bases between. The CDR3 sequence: CASSLGVRGIRETQYF. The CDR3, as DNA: TGTGCCAGCAGCTTAGGGGTTAGAGGAATTCGGGAGACCCAGTACTTC.

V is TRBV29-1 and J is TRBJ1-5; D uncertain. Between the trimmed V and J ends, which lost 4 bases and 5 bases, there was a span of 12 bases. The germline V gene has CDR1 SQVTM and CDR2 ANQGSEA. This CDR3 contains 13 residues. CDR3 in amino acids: CSVVWRPDQPQHF. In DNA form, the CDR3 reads TGCAGCGTTGTATGGAGGCCTGATCAGCCCCAGCATTTT.

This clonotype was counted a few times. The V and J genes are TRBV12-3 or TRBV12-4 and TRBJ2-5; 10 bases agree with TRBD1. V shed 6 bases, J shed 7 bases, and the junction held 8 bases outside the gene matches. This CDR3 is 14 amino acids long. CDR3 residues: CASRPGQGSTTQYF. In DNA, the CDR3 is TGTGCCAGCAGGCCGGGACAGGGGTCAACGACCCAGTACTTC.

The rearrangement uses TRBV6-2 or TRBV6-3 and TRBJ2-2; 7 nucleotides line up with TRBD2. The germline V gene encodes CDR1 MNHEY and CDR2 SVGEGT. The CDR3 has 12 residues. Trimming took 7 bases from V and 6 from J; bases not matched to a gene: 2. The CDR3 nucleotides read TGTGCCAGCATTCGGGGGGCCGGGGAGCTGTTTTTT. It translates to CASIRGAGELFF.

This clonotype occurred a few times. The CDR3 DNA sequence: TGTGCCAGCAGTTTCTGGCGGGATGAGCAGTTCTTC. Its translation: CASSFWRDEQFF. The V and J genes are TRBV12-3 or TRBV12-4 and TRBJ2-1; D is perhaps TRBD2 (5 bases). This CDR3 has 12 residues. The V end lost 3 bases, the J end lost 8 bases, and 8 bases lay between the germline ends.

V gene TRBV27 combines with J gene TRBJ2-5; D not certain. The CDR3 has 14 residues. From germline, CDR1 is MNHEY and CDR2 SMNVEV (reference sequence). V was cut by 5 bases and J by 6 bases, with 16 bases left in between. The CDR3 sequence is CASSALGRRQTQYF. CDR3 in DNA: TGTGCCAGCAGTGCCCTGGGCAGGCGGCAGACCCAGTACTTC.

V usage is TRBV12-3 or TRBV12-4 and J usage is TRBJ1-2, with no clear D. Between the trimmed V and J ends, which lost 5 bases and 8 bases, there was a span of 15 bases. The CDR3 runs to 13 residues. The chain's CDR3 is CASSLGSVRGYTF. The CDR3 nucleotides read TGTGCCAGCAGTCTGGGGTCGGTTAGGGGCTACACCTTC.

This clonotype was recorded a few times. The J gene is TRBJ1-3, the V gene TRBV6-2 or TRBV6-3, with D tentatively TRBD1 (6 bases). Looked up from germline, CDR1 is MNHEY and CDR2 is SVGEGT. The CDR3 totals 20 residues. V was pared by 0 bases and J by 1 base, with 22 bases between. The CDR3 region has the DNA TGTGCCAGCAGTTACTCGAGTCGTCGGACAGTGCTGGAATCTGGAAACACCATATATTTT. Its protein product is CASSYSSRRTVLESGNTIYF.

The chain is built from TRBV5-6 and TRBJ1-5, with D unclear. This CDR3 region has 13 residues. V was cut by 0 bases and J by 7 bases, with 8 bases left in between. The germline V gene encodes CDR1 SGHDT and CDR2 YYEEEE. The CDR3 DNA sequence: TGTGCCAGCAGCTTGGCGTACGAACAGCCCCAGCATTTT. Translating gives CASSLAYEQPQHF.

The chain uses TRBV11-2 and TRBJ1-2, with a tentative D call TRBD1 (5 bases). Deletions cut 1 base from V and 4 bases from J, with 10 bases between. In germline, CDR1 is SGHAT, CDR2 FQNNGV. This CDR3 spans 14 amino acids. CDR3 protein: CASSLGGLGYGYTF. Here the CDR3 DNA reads TGTGCCAGCAGCTTAGGGGGACTGGGCTATGGCTACACCTTC.

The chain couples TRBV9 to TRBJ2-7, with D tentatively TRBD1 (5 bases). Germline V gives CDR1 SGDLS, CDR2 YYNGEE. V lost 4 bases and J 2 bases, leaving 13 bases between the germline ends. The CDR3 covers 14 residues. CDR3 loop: CASSPSAGTYEQYF. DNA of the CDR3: TGTGCCAGCAGCCCCTCCGCAGGGACCTACGAGCAGTACTTC.

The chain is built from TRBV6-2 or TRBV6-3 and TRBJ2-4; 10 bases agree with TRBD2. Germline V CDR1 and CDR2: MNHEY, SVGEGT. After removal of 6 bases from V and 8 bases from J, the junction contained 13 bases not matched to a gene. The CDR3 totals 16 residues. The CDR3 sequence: CASSLGTSGGADIQYF. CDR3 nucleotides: TGTGCCAGCAGCCTGGGGACAAGCGGGGGGGCGGACATTCAGTACTTC.

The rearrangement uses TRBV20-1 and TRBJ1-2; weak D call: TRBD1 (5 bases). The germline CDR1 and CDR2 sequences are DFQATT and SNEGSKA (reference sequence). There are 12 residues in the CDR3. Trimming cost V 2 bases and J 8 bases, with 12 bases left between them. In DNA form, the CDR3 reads TGCAGTGCTAGATACCAGGGTGAGGGCTACACCTTC. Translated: CSARYQGEGYTF.

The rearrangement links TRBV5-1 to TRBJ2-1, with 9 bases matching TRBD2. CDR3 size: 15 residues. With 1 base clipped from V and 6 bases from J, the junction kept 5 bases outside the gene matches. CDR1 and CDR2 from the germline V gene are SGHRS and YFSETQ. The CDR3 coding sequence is TGCGCCAGCAGCTTGCCTAGCGGGGAATTCAATGAGCAGTTCTTC. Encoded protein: CASSLPSGEFNEQFF.

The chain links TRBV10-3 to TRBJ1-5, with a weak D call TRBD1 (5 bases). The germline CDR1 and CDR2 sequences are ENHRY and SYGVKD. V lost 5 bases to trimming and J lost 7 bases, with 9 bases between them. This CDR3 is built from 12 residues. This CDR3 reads CAISQGGQPQHF. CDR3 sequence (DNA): TGTGCCATCAGTCAGGGAGGACAGCCCCAGCATTTT.

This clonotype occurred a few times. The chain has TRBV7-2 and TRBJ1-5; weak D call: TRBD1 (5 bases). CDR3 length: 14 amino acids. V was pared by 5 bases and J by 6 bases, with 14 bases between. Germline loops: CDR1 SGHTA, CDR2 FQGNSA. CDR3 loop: CASSPGPNSQPQHF. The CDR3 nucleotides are TGTGCCAGCAGCCCAGGGCCTAATAGTCAGCCCCAGCATTTT.

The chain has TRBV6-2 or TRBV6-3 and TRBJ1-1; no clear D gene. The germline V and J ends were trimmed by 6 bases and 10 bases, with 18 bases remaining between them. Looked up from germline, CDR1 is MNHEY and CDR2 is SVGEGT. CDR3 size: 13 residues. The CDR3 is CASRRITTFRAFF. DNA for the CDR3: TGTGCCAGCAGGCGAATCACGACTTTTCGAGCTTTCTTT.

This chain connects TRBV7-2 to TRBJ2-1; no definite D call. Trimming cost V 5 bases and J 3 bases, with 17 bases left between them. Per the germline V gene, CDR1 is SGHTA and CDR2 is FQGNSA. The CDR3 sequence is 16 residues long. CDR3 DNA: TGTGCCAGCAGCCCCGGGTCAGACCTTCACTACAATGAGCAGTTCTTC. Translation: CASSPGSDLHYNEQFF.

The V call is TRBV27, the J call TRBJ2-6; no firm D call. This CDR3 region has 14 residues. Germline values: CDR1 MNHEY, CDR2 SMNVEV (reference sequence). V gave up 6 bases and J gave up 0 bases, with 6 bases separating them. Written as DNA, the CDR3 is TGTGCCAGCAGCGGCTTCTCTGGGGCCAACGTCCTGACTTTC. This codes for CASSGFSGANVLTF.